Listed below are T cell receptor beta chains from one sample, sequenced in a study of early stage breast cancer tumors. Here immunoSEQ multiplex PCR was the method, and the copy in TCRdb shows in-frame clones only, minus some. This table has 69,000 or so clones, 75% to 90% appearing once. The sequenced sample was blood. The origin of the receptors is a person aged 35 to 50 with breast cancer. The CDR3 runs from the conserved cysteine through the conserved F or W. The D gene is left open where the match is weak. Expanded clones are given a class, and other clones once, few, many or no size at all.

J gene,V gene,clone size,D gene,CDR3 DNA,CDR3 protein
TRBJ1-1,TRBV5-4,-,-,TGTGCCAGCAGCTTGAGGGATACTGAAGCTTTCTTT,CASSLRDTEAFF
TRBJ2-5,TRBV28,-,-,TGTGCCAGCAGTTTAGGCGGAACAGAGACCCAGTACTTC,CASSLGGTETQYF
TRBJ2-5,TRBV2,-,TRBD2,TGTGCCAGCAGCACCCCCCCGGGTAGCGGGGAGACCCAGTACTTC,CASSTPPGSGETQYF
TRBJ2-3,TRBV7-9,-,TRBD1,TGTGCCAGCAGTTCCCTGGGACAGGGAACAGATACGCAGTATTTT,CASSSLGQGTDTQYF
TRBJ2-2,TRBV27,-,-,TGTGCCAGCAGTTTATTGCGGGGCCCCGGGGAGCTGTTTTTT,CASSLLRGPGELFF
TRBJ2-7,TRBV28,-,TRBD1,TGTGCCAGCAGTCGAAGGACAGGGGGCGGCTCCTACGAGCAGTACTTC,CASSRRTGGGSYEQYF
TRBJ2-1,TRBV28,-,TRBD2,TGTGCCAGCAGTTACCCCCTTCTCAGCGGGACCTCCTACAATGAGCAGTTCTTC,CASSYPLLSGTSYNEQFF
TRBJ2-2,TRBV30,-,-,TGTGCCTGGAGTAGCGGGTCGAACACCGGGGAGCTGTTTTTT,CAWSSGSNTGELFF
TRBJ2-7,TRBV11-1,-,-,TGTGCCAGCAGCTTAGCCCGGGGTCCCTACGAGCAGTACTTC,CASSLARGPYEQYF
TRBJ2-7,TRBV2,-,TRBD2,TGTGTCGCGGGGAGGTCGGGACTAAACTCCTACGAGCAGTACTTC,CVAGRSGLNSYEQYF
TRBJ2-3,TRBV6-1,-,-,TGTGCCAGCAGTGATCGCCAGGGCACAGATACGCAGTATTTT,CASSDRQGTDTQYF
TRBJ1-6,TRBV27,-,-,TGTGCCAGCAGTTCTCTTCACAGGGTCTCACCCCTCCACTTT,CASSSLHRVSPLHF
TRBJ2-7,TRBV25-1,once,TRBD1,TGTGCCAGCAGTCCGGGACAGGATTACGAGCAGTACTTC,CASSPGQDYEQYF
TRBJ2-2,TRBV19,-,TRBD1,TGTGCCAGTAGTATAGGCTGGACAGGGGCCACCGGGGAGCTGTTTTTT,CASSIGWTGATGELFF
TRBJ1-1,TRBV18,few,-,TGTGCCAGCTCACCACCAGGACTCCTTTCGGAGGCTTTCTTT,CASSPPGLLSEAFF
TRBJ1-3,TRBV28,once,-,TGTGCCAGCACCCAATCTGGAAACACCATATATTTT,CASTQSGNTIYF
TRBJ2-1,TRBV6-1,-,TRBD2,TGTGCCAGCAGTGAAGCGACTAGCGGGAGGTTATTTGAGCAGTTCTTC,CASSEATSGRLFEQFF
TRBJ1-5,TRBV7-8,-,-,TGTGCCAGCAGCGAGGAGAGACTTGGTGGCAATCAGCCCCAGCATTTT,CASSEERLGGNQPQHF
TRBJ2-5,TRBV7-8,-,-,TGTGCCAGCACCCTAGGGGCGGGATCAGGGGAGACCCAGTACTTC,CASTLGAGSGETQYF
TRBJ2-1,TRBV18,-,TRBD2,TGTGCCAGCTCTGGTAGCGGGGTCTACAATGAGCAGTTCTTC,CASSGSGVYNEQFF
TRBJ1-1,TRBV12-5,-,-,TGTGCTAGTGGTTCCTCCCCGAACACTGAAGCTTTCTTT,CASGSSPNTEAFF
TRBJ2-5,TRBV30,once,-,TGTGCCTGGAAATCGGCCCCAGGGGGGGAGACCCAGTACTTC,CAWKSAPGGETQYF
TRBJ1-2,TRBV6-5,-,-,TGTGCCAGCAGTCTCCGGGGGCCGGACTATGGCTACACCTTC,CASSLRGPDYGYTF
TRBJ2-7,TRBV10-2,-,-,TGCGCCAGCAGATTGCACTACGAGCAGTACTTC,CASRLHYEQYF
TRBJ1-2,TRBV5-1,-,-,TGCGCCAGCAGCTTGGCTACAGCGTCTAACTATGGCTACACCTTC,CASSLATASNYGYTF
TRBJ2-2,TRBV5-4,-,-,TGTGCCAGCAGCTTGGCCCGACAAGACACCGGGGAGCTGTTTTTT,CASSLARQDTGELFF
TRBJ1-1,TRBV4-1,-,TRBD1,TGCGCCAGCAGCCACCCGGGACAGGGGGGGAACACTGAAGCTTTCTTT,CASSHPGQGGNTEAFF
TRBJ2-1,TRBV7-3,once,-,TGTGCCAGCAGCTTAGATTGGGGGTTGTACAATGAGCAGTTCTTC,CASSLDWGLYNEQFF
TRBJ1-1,TRBV18,-,TRBD1,TGTGCCAGCTCACCAACCGGGACAGGGGACCTGGCTTTCTTT,CASSPTGTGDLAFF
TRBJ2-7,TRBV30,-,-,TGTGCCTGGAGTGTCGGTAACTCCTACGAGCAGTACTTC,CAWSVGNSYEQYF
TRBJ2-3,TRBV15,-,-,TGTGCCACCAGCAGAGTAGGTCTAGGCCCAGATACGCAGTATTTT,CATSRVGLGPDTQYF
TRBJ2-5,TRBV29-1,-,TRBD2,TGCAGCGTCCTTAGCGGGAGGGGCGGTGACCAGTACTTC,CSVLSGRGGDQYF
TRBJ2-7,TRBV6-1,-,-,TGTGCCAGCAGTCAATTACAGGATCCGGGCGAGCAGTACTTC,CASSQLQDPGEQYF
TRBJ2-7,TRBV5-1,once,-,TGCGCCAGCAGATCACAGGATCCCCCCTACGAGCAGTACTTC,CASRSQDPPYEQYF
TRBJ2-3,TRBV4-1,-,-,TGCGCCAGCAGCCAAGTAGATACGCAGTATTTT,CASSQVDTQYF
TRBJ1-5,TRBV6-5,once,-,TGTGCCAGCAGAAGTGAACGCAATCAGCCCCAGCATTTT,CASRSERNQPQHF
TRBJ1-1,TRBV5-1,-,-,TGCGCCAGCAGCTTGGAGGGAAACACTGAAGCTTTCTTT,CASSLEGNTEAFF
TRBJ1-4,TRBV6-1,-,-,TGTGCCAGCATGCGGACAGCAACTAATGAAAAACTGTTTTTT,CASMRTATNEKLFF
TRBJ2-1,TRBV6-6,-,TRBD2,TGTGCCAGCAGTACCCCCGCGGGGGGATTGGAGCAGTTCTTC,CASSTPAGGLEQFF
TRBJ2-5,TRBV6-5,-,-,TGTGCCAGCAAGCGCCAAGAGACCCAGTACTTC,CASKRQETQYF
TRBJ2-2,TRBV7-8,-,-,TGTGCCAGCAGCTTATCCAACAGGGTGGTCACCGGGGAGCTGTTTTTT,CASSLSNRVVTGELFF
TRBJ2-7,TRBV13,few,-,TGTGCCAGCAGCCCTGGGACACCCTACGAGCAGTACTTC,CASSPGTPYEQYF
TRBJ1-3,TRBV7-8,-,-,TGTGCCAGCAGCTTAGGCACTGCCGGAAACACCATATATTTT,CASSLGTAGNTIYF
TRBJ2-2,TRBV27,few,-,TGTGCCAGCAGGAAGGGTACGGAGCTGTTTTTT,CASRKGTELFF
TRBJ2-5,TRBV18,-,-,TGTGCCAGCTCACCACCAGGCTCGGGGCGGATGGAGACCCAGTACTTC,CASSPPGSGRMETQYF
TRBJ2-7,TRBV4-1,-,TRBD1,TGCGCCAGCAGCCAAGATACGGGACAGGGGATTAACGAGCAGTACTTC,CASSQDTGQGINEQYF
TRBJ1-3,TRBV6-1,-,-,TGTGCCAGCAGTGCAGCTGGAAACACCATATATTTT,CASSAAGNTIYF
TRBJ2-1,TRBV2,-,-,TGTGCCAGCTGGGCTAGCGTCTACAATGAGCAGTTCTTC,CASWASVYNEQFF
TRBJ1-2,TRBV7-9,-,TRBD1,TGTGCCAGCAGCTTTTCGACAGGGGACCATCTCTATGGCTACACCTTC,CASSFSTGDHLYGYTF
TRBJ2-5,TRBV28,-,-,TGTGCCAGCAGTCCGCCCCCAGGCGCGACCCAGTACTTC,CASSPPPGATQYF
TRBJ2-1,TRBV6-4,medium-sized,TRBD2,TGTGCCAGCAGTGAGACCGGACTAGCGGGCAACAATGAGCAGTTCTTC,CASSETGLAGNNEQFF
TRBJ2-3,TRBV6-6,-,-,TGTGCCAGCAGTTACTCTGGGGAGGGGGGCGCAGATACGCAGTATTTT,CASSYSGEGGADTQYF
TRBJ1-1,TRBV28,-,TRBD1,TGTGCCAGCAGTTACCGGGACAGGCCTCTTGGAGCTTTCTTT,CASSYRDRPLGAFF
TRBJ1-5,TRBV9,few,-,TGTGCCAGCAGCGTAGCCCTTAGCAATCAGCCCCAGCATTTT,CASSVALSNQPQHF
TRBJ2-7,TRBV27,few,-,TGTGCCAGCAGTTTAATGGGGCACGAGCAGTACTTC,CASSLMGHEQYF
TRBJ1-1,TRBV15,-,-,TGTGCCACCAGCAGAGATCTTATGAACACTGAAGCTTTCTTT,CATSRDLMNTEAFF